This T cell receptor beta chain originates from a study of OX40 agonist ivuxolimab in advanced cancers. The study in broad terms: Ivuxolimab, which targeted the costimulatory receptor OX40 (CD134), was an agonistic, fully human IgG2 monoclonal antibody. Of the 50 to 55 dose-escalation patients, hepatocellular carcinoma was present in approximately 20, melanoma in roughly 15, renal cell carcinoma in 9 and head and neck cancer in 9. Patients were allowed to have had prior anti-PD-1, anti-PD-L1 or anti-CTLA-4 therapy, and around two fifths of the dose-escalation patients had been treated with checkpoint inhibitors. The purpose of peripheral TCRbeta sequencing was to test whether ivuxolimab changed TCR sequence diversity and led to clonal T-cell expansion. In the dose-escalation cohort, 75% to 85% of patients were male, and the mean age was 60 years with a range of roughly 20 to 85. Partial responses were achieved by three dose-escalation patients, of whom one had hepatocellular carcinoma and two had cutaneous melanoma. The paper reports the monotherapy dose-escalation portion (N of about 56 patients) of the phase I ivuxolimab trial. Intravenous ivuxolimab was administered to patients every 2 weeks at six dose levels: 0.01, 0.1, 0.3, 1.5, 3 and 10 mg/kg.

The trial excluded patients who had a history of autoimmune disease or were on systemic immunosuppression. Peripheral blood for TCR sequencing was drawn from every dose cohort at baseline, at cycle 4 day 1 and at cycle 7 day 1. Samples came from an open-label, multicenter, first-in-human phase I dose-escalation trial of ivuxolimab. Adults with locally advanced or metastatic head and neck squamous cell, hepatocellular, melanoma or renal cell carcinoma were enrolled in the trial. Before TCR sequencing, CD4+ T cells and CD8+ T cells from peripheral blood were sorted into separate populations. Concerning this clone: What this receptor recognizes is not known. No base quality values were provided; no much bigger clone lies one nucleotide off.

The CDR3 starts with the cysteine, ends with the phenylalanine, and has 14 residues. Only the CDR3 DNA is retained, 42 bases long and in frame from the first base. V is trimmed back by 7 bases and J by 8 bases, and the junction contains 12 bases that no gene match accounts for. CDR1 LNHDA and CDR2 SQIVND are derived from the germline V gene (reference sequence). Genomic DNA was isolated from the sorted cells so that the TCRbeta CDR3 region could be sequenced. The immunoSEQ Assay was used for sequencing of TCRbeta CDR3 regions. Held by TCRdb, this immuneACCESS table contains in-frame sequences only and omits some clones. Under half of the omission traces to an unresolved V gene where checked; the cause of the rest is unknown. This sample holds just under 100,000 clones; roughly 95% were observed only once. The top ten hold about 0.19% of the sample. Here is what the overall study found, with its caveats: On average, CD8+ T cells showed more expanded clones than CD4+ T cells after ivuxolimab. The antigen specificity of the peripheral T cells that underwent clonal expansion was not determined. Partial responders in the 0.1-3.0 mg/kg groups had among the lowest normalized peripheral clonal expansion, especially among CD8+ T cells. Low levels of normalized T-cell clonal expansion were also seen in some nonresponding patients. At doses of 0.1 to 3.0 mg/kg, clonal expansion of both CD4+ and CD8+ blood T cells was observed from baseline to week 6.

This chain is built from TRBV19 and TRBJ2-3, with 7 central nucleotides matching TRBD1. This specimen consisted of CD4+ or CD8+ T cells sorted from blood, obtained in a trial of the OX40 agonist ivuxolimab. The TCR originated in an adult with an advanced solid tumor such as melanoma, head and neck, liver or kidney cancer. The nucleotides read TGTGCCAGTACTGAAGGGGGCGTCTTGGGTACGCAGTATTTT. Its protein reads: CASTEGGVLGTQYF. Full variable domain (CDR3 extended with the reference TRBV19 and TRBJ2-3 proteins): DGGITQSPKYLFRKEGQNVTLSCEQNLNHDAMYWYRQDPGQGLRLIYYSQIVNDFQKGDIAEGYSVSREKKESFPLTVTSAQKNPTAFYLCASTEGGVLGTQYFGPGTRLTVL.